This T cell receptor beta chain was identified in a study of shared clonotypes between healthy human individuals. V lost 10 bases, J lost 5 bases, and 10 bases stayed unmatched. Germline CDR1 MNHEY, CDR2 SVGAGI. This CDR3 has 14 residues. Memory CD4+ cells were the fraction left after CD45RA+ naive selection. Assay: immunoSEQ multiplex PCR; the TCRdb copy retains only in-frame clones and omits some. This repertoire shows over 850,000 clones, approximately 78% found once; its top ten account for approximately 0.5%. This TCR was sampled from a man between 18 and 35 years old in good health. Some clones in this sample may be carry-over from other donors' samples. The gene calls are TRBV6-5 and TRBJ2-2; TRBD2 aligns across 7 bases. The specimen was memory CD4+ T cells from PBMCs. Subset here: CD45RA-negative fraction. The CDR3 is CATRTASGTGELFF. In DNA, the CDR3 is TGTGCCACACGGACGGCTAGCGGTACCGGGGAGCTGTTTTTT.